This is a list of T cell receptor beta chains from one sample in a study of PD-1 blockade in classical Hodgkin lymphoma. Method: immunoSEQ multiplex PCR; TCRdb's copy keeps in-frame clones and lacks some. The table lists 43,000 or so clones, 78% of them singletons. The material was peripheral blood mononuclear cells (PBMCs), obtained before the fourth cycle of nivolumab. The receptors originated from a human donor with classical Hodgkin lymphoma. CDR3s include the opening cysteine and the closing phenylalanine or tryptophan. Fields, in order: J gene, V gene, clone size, D gene, CDR3 DNA, CDR3 protein. A D gene is named only where the DNA matches it firmly. A clone size is listed for some rows: how often the clone was seen (once, few, many), or a class if it is expanded.

J: TRBJ1-2; V: TRBV6-5; size: once; D: NA; DNA: TGTGCCAGCACCGCACCGACGTCTAACTATGGCTACACCTTC; CDR3: CASTAPTSNYGYTF
J: TRBJ1-2; V: TRBV29-1; size: NA; D: NA; DNA: TGCAGCGTTGGGGACGTCTATGGCTACACCTTC; CDR3: CSVGDVYGYTF
J: TRBJ2-7; V: TRBV2; size: NA; D: NA; DNA: TGTGCCAGCAGTGACGGAATCTTCTCCTACGAGCAGTACTTC; CDR3: CASSDGIFSYEQYF
J: TRBJ1-1; V: TRBV7-9; size: NA; D: NA; DNA: TGTGCCAGCAGCTTAGCCACAGGGAAATGGGCTTTCTTT; CDR3: CASSLATGKWAFF
J: TRBJ2-1; V: TRBV7-3; size: NA; D: NA; DNA: TGTGCCAGCAGCTTAGGACCCGACAGGAACAATGAGCAGTTCTTC; CDR3: CASSLGPDRNNEQFF
J: TRBJ1-6; V: TRBV27; size: NA; D: NA; DNA: TGTGCCAGCAGTTTCCGAACAATCGACAGTGATCCTAGCTCCTATAATTCACCCCTCCACTTT; CDR3: CASSFRTIDSDPSSYNSPLHF
J: TRBJ2-1; V: TRBV18; size: NA; D: TRBD1; DNA: TGTGCCAGCTCACCACGCGAGGGGGCAGTGGGTGAGCAGTTCTTC; CDR3: CASSPREGAVGEQFF
J: TRBJ1-2; V: TRBV19; size: few; D: NA; DNA: TGTGCCACCTCCATTTCCTATGGCTACACCTTC; CDR3: CATSISYGYTF
J: TRBJ1-3; V: TRBV19; size: NA; D: TRBD1; DNA: TGTGCCAGTAGTATTGACAGGGGAGCTGGAAACACCATATATTTT; CDR3: CASSIDRGAGNTIYF
J: TRBJ1-5; V: TRBV5-4; size: NA; D: NA; DNA: TGTGCCAGCAGCGTGGGACCGACTCAGCCCCAGCATTTT; CDR3: CASSVGPTQPQHF
J: TRBJ2-7; V: TRBV28; size: NA; D: NA; DNA: TGTGCCAGCAGTCCTCATGGGGGGAACGAGCAGTACTTC; CDR3: CASSPHGGNEQYF
J: TRBJ1-1; V: TRBV6-5; size: NA; D: TRBD1; DNA: TGTGCCAGCAGCCATGGACAGGTTGCCACTGAAGCTTTCTTT; CDR3: CASSHGQVATEAFF
J: TRBJ1-6; V: TRBV5-1; size: NA; D: NA; DNA: TGCGCCAGCAGAATGGAGAGCTCCTATAATTCACCCCTCCACTTT; CDR3: CASRMESSYNSPLHF
J: TRBJ1-1; V: TRBV5-1; size: NA; D: NA; DNA: TGCGCCAGCAGCTTGGGACAGACGCGAGGCACTGAAGCTTTCTTT; CDR3: CASSLGQTRGTEAFF
J: TRBJ2-3; V: TRBV13; size: NA; D: NA; DNA: TGTGCCAGCAGCCCACCCTTTAGGGGGGGGACAGATACGCAGTATTTT; CDR3: CASSPPFRGGTDTQYF
J: TRBJ2-2; V: TRBV28; size: NA; D: TRBD1; DNA: TGTGCCAGCAGTCAGGGACAGGGGAGGCCCGGGGAGCTGTTTTTT; CDR3: CASSQGQGRPGELFF
J: TRBJ1-4; V: TRBV4-3; size: NA; D: NA; DNA: TGCGCCAGCAGCCACTCGGGGGGTGCAACTAATGAAAAACTGTTTTTT; CDR3: CASSHSGGATNEKLFF
J: TRBJ1-4; V: TRBV6-1; size: NA; D: NA; DNA: TGTGCCAGCAGCGTCCAGGGAGGTGATGAAAAACTGTTTTTT; CDR3: CASSVQGGDEKLFF
J: TRBJ2-3; V: TRBV5-1; size: NA; D: NA; DNA: TGCGCCAGCGCACGAGGGGCGGGGGCTACAGATACGCAGTATTTT; CDR3: CASARGAGATDTQYF
J: TRBJ2-7; V: TRBV2; size: NA; D: TRBD2; DNA: TGTGCCGTTACTAGCGGGGTTTACGAGCAGTACTTC; CDR3: CAVTSGVYEQYF
J: TRBJ1-1; V: TRBV5-1; size: NA; D: NA; DNA: TGCGCCAGCAGCTTGGGTAATGTTGCAGGGAACACTGAAGCTTTCTTT; CDR3: CASSLGNVAGNTEAFF
J: TRBJ1-3; V: TRBV4-2; size: NA; D: NA; DNA: TGTGCCAGCAGCCAGGACGGCTCTGGAAACACCATATATTTT; CDR3: CASSQDGSGNTIYF
J: TRBJ1-2; V: TRBV18; size: NA; D: TRBD1; DNA: TGTGCCAGCTCACTCCGGACAGGGAACTATGGCTACACCTTC; CDR3: CASSLRTGNYGYTF
J: TRBJ2-4; V: TRBV4-3; size: NA; D: TRBD2; DNA: TGCGCCAGCAGCCAAGATCTTACCGGGAGGGACAAAAACATTCAGTACTTC; CDR3: CASSQDLTGRDKNIQYF
J: TRBJ2-7; V: TRBV7-2; size: NA; D: NA; DNA: TGTGCCAGCAGCTTAGTGAATCTCTACGAGCAGTACTTC; CDR3: CASSLVNLYEQYF
J: TRBJ2-5; V: TRBV2; size: few; D: TRBD2; DNA: TGTGCCAGCAGGGAACTAGCGGGGGCAGGAGAGACCCAGTACTTC; CDR3: CASRELAGAGETQYF
J: TRBJ2-7; V: TRBV13; size: once; D: NA; DNA: TGTGCCAGCAGCCGGACACCTCTGGAGCAGTACTTC; CDR3: CASSRTPLEQYF
J: TRBJ2-4; V: TRBV10-3; size: NA; D: NA; DNA: TGTGCCATCAGTGAGTCAGGGGACAAAAACATTCAGTACTTC; CDR3: CAISESGDKNIQYF
J: TRBJ1-2; V: TRBV18; size: few; D: NA; DNA: TGTGCCAGCTCACCCAGACAGTCCTCTGGCTACACCTTC; CDR3: CASSPRQSSGYTF
J: TRBJ1-6; V: TRBV6-6; size: NA; D: NA; DNA: TGTGCCAGCAGTAACCCAGGGTATTCACCCCTCCACTTT; CDR3: CASSNPGYSPLHF
J: TRBJ1-5; V: TRBV7-9; size: NA; D: NA; DNA: TGTGCCAGCAGCCCGGGACTGGATAGCAATCAGCCCCAGCATTTT; CDR3: CASSPGLDSNQPQHF
J: TRBJ1-1; V: TRBV4-2; size: NA; D: NA; DNA: TGTGCCAGCAGCCACGCCTCGGGGGAAGCTTTCTTT; CDR3: CASSHASGEAFF
J: TRBJ2-1; V: TRBV13; size: NA; D: NA; DNA: TGTGCCAGCAGCTTAGGGGACCGGCCCCCTCGGAATGAGCAGTTCTTC; CDR3: CASSLGDRPPRNEQFF
J: TRBJ2-7; V: TRBV6-5; size: NA; D: NA; DNA: TGTGCCAGCCGTACGGGGGTAGGCGAGCAGTACTTC; CDR3: CASRTGVGEQYF